Described below is a single TCR beta chain sequence and its context. This sample was taken from a study of OX40 agonist ivuxolimab in advanced cancers. Whole-study context: Patients were given ivuxolimab, an antibody that agonizes OX40 (CD134). Partial responses occurred in Three dose-escalation patients, one with hepatocellular carcinoma and two with cutaneous melanoma.

The germline V gene has CDR1 SQVTM and CDR2 ANQGSEA. The CDR3 spans 15 residues. Trimming took 3 bases from V and 0 from J, leaving 14 bases between them. The table came from immunoSEQ multiplex PCR; TCRdb's copy has only in-frame clones and leaves some out. The sample records around 50,000 clones, roughly 81% being singletons. This material consisted of CD4+ or CD8+ T cells sorted from blood, taken in a trial of the OX40 agonist ivuxolimab. The receptor's source is an adult with an advanced solid tumor such as melanoma, head and neck, liver or kidney cancer. The chain links TRBV29-1 to TRBJ1-2; weak D call: TRBD1 (5 bases). DNA for the CDR3: TGCAGCGTTGATTCCCCCCCACAGGCTAACTATGGCTACACCTTC. This encodes CSVDSPPQANYGYTF.